This note documents a single T cell receptor beta chain sequence. The record originates from a study of cytomegalovirus exposure and HLA in healthy donors. 60 Vbeta and 13 Jbeta primers were used in PCR. Using immunoSEQ multiplex PCR, the repertoire was profiled, and TCRdb retains in-frame clones only, with some absent. The repertoire holds fewer than 200,000 clones, with 80% to 90% as singletons. The CDR3 is 14 amino acids. This TCR was recovered from a man aged 40-55 years in good health and CMV-seropositive. This chain uses TRBV12-1 with TRBJ2-5; the tabulated D call, TRBD2, remains unverified against the DNA. TRBV12-1 is marked as a pseudogene. Input material: PBMCs. The CDR3 nucleotides are TGTGCCAGCCATAAAGCGGGAGCGGCGGGGACCCAGTACTTC. This gives the protein CASHKAGAAGTQYF.